Sequencing of this T cell receptor beta chain was carried out in a study of blood T cell dynamics during melanoma immunotherapy. Study overall: Patients with metastatic melanoma got pembrolizumab or nivolumab-ipilimumab as first-line care.

This CDR3 is 16 amino acids long. The V gene's germline CDR1 is SGHDT and CDR2 YYEEEE. V lost 4 bases and J lost 0, with 16 bases in between. Produced via immunoSEQ multiplex PCR; TCRdb's table is partial and in-frame only. The sample records about 7,200 clones, about 85% being singletons. General study points: At W3, later disease-control patients showed bifurcated PBMC repertoire changes, unlike progressors.

A note on this clone: Its antigen is unidentified.

Time point denoted: week 3, after first cycle of checkpoint inhibitor. The TCR originated in a human donor with melanoma. Some clones in this sample may be carry-over from other donors' samples. This chain links TRBV5-6 with TRBJ1-1; D is possibly TRBD1 (5 bases). The sequencing here drew on blood, taken from a patient treated with checkpoint blockade. The CDR3 DNA is TGTGCCAGCAGCCCAGCCGGGACGGCGATGAACACTGAAGCTTTCTTT. Its protein product is CASSPAGTAMNTEAFF.